This T cell receptor beta chain comes out of a study of prognosis after radiotherapy for stage I lung cancer. Study overall: No patient had concurrent therapy with stereotactic body radiotherapy.

The CDR3 is 16 amino acids. Germline lookup yields CDR1 ENHRY and CDR2 SYGVKD. The V gene lost 7 bases and the J gene lost 0 bases, with 16 bases spanning the gap. Study-wide points: Patients with metastases reportedly showed TRBV and TRBJ gene usage that differed from patients without metastases.

It was by two-round multiplex PCR that TCR beta CDR3 was amplified from genomic DNA. The authors ran first-round PCR with primers specific to each TRBV and TRBJ gene. TCRdb itself ran the multiplex PCR reads through MiXCR, one entry per CDR3 protein. The table lists approximately 25,000 distinct CDR3 sequences, approximately 39% of them singletons, with about 22% in the top ten. By share, this clonotype counts as medium-sized. No antigen is known for it. The chain employs TRBV10-3 and TRBJ2-1; no definite D call. This material consisted of PBMCs, taken before or after stereotactic body radiation therapy (not recorded which). The clonotype originates from a donor older than 45 with non-small cell lung cancer. CDR3 nucleotides: TGTGCCATCATAATCTGGCGTAGGGACTCCTACAATGAGCAGTTCTTC. This codes for CAIIIWRRDSYNEQFF.